Listed below are T cell receptor beta chains from one sample, sequenced in a study of blood T cell repertoires in COVID-19. Clones were read by immunoSEQ multiplex PCR, and TCRdb kept only the in-frame ones, dropping some. The table includes 30,000 to 40,000 clones, more than 85% detected once. The specimen sequenced was peripheral blood. These receptors all come from a woman of 80 years or more with acute or convalescent COVID-19. Each CDR3 is given with its conserved first and last residue.

CASSPQTGTGIYGYTF TRBJ1-2 TRBV7-2
CASSLYSGGPYNEQFF TRBJ2-1 TRBV3-1/TRBV3-2
CASSQDLLGVGGNTIYF TRBJ1-3 TRBV14
CASSPDRVPNEQFF TRBJ2-1 TRBV7-3
CASCYGTYNTDTQYF TRBJ2-3 TRBV6-6
CASSQGDSRTDTQYF TRBJ2-3 TRBV5-1
CASSFGPRDRETQYF TRBJ2-5 TRBV5-6
CASSDPGVTEAFF TRBJ1-1 TRBV5-1
CASSPRQGSSYEQYF TRBJ2-7 TRBV5-4
CASSIAGLQETQYF TRBJ2-5 TRBV19
CAGGQGSDTQYF TRBJ2-3 TRBV5-5
CASSEEGGSPLHF TRBJ1-6 TRBV6-4
CAWSVREETEAFF TRBJ1-1 TRBV30
CSVDGESGANVLTF TRBJ2-6 TRBV29-1
CASSLGPQVNTEAFF TRBJ1-1 TRBV7-9
CASSSDRTGLNSPLHF TRBJ1-6 TRBV5-1
CAIRRTGGDGYTF TRBJ1-2 TRBV10-3
CAWSAGLPINSGNTIYF TRBJ1-3 TRBV30
CASSPYYVAEEKLFF TRBJ1-4 TRBV18
CASSLASGAYNEQFF TRBJ2-1 TRBV5-1
CASSLGGTLGQPQHF TRBJ1-5 TRBV28
CASSNLLRGSNTGELFF TRBJ2-2 TRBV5-1
CASSRSGGRGAGYTF TRBJ1-2 TRBV5-4
CASSLDVRGAEETQYF TRBJ2-5 TRBV5-1
CASSPGPGDSSYEQYF TRBJ2-7 TRBV7-7
CASSPVPGVSYGYTF TRBJ1-2 TRBV27
CASSNRGDTGELFF TRBJ2-2 TRBV5-1
CASSIGQNTGELFF TRBJ2-2 TRBV5-6
CASSPLDRGYEQYF TRBJ2-7 TRBV18
CASSLVGQGPYRSSYEQYF TRBJ2-7 TRBV7-9
CARSRPGQGARNEQFF TRBJ2-1 TRBV4-3
CASSYSGRSTDTQYF TRBJ2-3 TRBV6-5
CASSASGTAMYEQYF TRBJ2-7 TRBV6-6
CASSLVPGRLAEQYF TRBJ2-7 TRBV7-9
CASGRNGYGYTF TRBJ1-2 TRBV12-3/TRBV12-4
CASSPTGGNYGYTF TRBJ1-2 TRBV3-1/TRBV3-2
CASSFSQINEKLFF TRBJ1-4 TRBV7-2
CASSQSRTGGYGYTF TRBJ1-2 TRBV4-3
CASSVGTSGGDTQYF TRBJ2-3 TRBV9
CASSPGLAGGETQYF TRBJ2-5 TRBV7-8
CASTRGAPGGYTF TRBJ1-2 TRBV6-5
CASSQFDEQYF TRBJ2-7 TRBV16